This T cell receptor (beta chain) was documented in a study of T-cell memory formation after mild COVID-19. The CDR3 has 15 residues. V lost 0 bases and J lost 2, with 9 bases in between. The V gene's germline CDR1 is MNHEY and CDR2 SVGAGI. TCRdb ran MiXCR on the 5' RACE reads and lists one entry per CDR3 protein. The table shows about 190,000 distinct CDR3 sequences, with approximately 16% occurring only once. This clonotype was detected a few times. The genes are TRBV6-5 and TRBJ2-3; D unresolved. What was sequenced was PBMCs or a T cell subset sorted from them (not recorded which). The sequence was obtained from an adult woman who had mild COVID-19 (a few samples of this study predate the infection). Cell type and time point are not known. In nucleotides, the CDR3 is TGTGCCAGCAGTTACTCCTCAGTGGCCACAGATACGCAGTATTTT. Translated: CASSYSSVATDTQYF.